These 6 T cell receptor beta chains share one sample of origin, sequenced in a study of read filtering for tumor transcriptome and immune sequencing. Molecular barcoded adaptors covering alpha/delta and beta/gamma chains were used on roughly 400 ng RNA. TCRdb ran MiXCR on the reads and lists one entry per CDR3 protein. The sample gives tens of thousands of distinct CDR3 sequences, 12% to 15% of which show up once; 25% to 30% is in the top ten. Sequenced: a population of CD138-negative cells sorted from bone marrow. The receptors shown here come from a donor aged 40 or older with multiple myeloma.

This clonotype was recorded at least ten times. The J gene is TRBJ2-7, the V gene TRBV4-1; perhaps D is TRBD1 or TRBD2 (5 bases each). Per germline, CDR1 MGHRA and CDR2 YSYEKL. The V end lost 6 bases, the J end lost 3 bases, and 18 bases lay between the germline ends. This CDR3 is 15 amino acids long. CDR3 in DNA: TGCGCCAGCAGTCGTTCCGGGACGGCTTTCTACGAGCAGTACTTC. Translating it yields CASSRSGTAFYEQYF.

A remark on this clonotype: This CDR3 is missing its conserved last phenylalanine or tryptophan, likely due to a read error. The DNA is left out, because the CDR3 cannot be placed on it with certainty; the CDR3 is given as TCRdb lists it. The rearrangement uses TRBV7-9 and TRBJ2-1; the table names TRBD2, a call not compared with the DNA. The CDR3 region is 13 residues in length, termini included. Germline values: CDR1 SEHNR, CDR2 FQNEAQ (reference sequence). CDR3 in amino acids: CASSLAEHTSRIC.

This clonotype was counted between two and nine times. The CDR3 sequence: CSVVTPQETQYF. The DNA of the CDR3 is TGCAGCGTTGTCACCCCCCAAGAGACCCAGTACTTC. The V gene is TRBV29-1, the J gene TRBJ2-5; no clear D. V lost 4 bases, J lost 1 base, and 7 bases lay in between. Germline lookup yields CDR1 SQVTM and CDR2 ANQGSEA. The CDR3 length is 12 residues.

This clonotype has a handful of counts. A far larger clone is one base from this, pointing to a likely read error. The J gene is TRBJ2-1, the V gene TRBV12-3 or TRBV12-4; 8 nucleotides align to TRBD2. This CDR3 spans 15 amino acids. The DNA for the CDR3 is TGTGCCAGCAGTTATGGAGCGGGAGTGGGAAATGGGCAGTTCTTC. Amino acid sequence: CASSYGAGVGNGQFF.

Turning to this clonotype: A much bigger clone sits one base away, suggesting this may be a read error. CDR3 sequence reads: CASSPQGGLAARELFF. Written as DNA, the CDR3 is TGTGCCAGCAGCCCACAGGGAGGGCTAGCGGCCAGGGAGCTGTTTTTT. V and J are TRBV7-2 and TRBJ2-2; D may be TRBD2 (7 bases). The V end was cut by 5 bases, the J end by 9 bases, with 22 bases between. Germline CDR1 is SGHTA and CDR2 is FQGNSA. The CDR3 runs 16 residues. The variable domain in full, with the rest retrieved from reference TRBV7-2 and TRBJ2-2, is GAGVSQSPSNKVTEKGKDVELRCDPISGHTALYWYRQSLGQGLEFLIYFQGNSAPDKSGLPSDRFSAERTGGSVSTLTIQRTQQEDSAVYLCASSPQGGLAARELFFGEGSRLTVL.

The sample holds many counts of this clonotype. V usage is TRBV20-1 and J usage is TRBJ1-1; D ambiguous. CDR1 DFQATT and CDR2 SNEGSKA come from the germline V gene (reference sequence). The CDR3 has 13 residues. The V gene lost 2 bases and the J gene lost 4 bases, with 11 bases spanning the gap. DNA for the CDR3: TGCAGTGCTAGATTAGGGTCCCCCACTGAAGCTTTCTTT. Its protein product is CSARLGSPTEAFF.